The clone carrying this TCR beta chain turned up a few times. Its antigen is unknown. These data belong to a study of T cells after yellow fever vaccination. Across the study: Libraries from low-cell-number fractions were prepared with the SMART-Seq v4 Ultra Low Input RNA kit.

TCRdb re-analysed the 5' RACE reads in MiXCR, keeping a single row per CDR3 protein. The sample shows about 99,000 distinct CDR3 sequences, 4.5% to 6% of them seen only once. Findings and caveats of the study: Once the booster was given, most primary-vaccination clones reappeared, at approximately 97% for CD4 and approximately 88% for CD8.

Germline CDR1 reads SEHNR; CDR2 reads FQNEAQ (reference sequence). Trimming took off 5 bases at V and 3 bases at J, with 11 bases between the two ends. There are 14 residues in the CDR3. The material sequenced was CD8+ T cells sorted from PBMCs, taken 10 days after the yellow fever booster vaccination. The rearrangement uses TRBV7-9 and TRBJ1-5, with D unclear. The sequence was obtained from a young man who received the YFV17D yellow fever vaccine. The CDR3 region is CASSPPGTNQPQHF. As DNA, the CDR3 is TGTGCCAGCAGCCCCCCGGGCACCAATCAGCCCCAGCATTTT.